The clone carrying this T cell receptor (beta chain) turned up a few times. These data originate in a study of T-cell reconstitution after alpha-beta-depleted transplantation in children. CDR3 size: 16 residues. Per the germline V gene, CDR1 is SGHTS and CDR2 is YDEGEE. V shed 2 bases, J shed 0 bases, and the junction held 5 bases outside the gene matches. The TCRbeta library incorporated unique molecular identifiers. One entry per CDR3 protein, called by TCRdb with MiXCR from the PCR reads. The sample consists of hundreds of thousands of distinct CDR3 sequences, around 13% of them appearing once. Sample: PBMCs from the stem cell graft donor, taken from the stem cell graft. The sequence was collected from a human donor who donated a stem cell graft to a child with combined immunodeficiency. This chain uses TRBV5-8 with TRBJ2-1; 7 positions match TRBD1. This CDR3 reads CASSFMTGLSYNEQFF. The CDR3 DNA sequence: TGTGCCAGCAGCTTTATGACAGGGCTCTCCTACAATGAGCAGTTCTTC.